This entry lists 25 T cell receptor beta chains sequenced from one sample in a study of CD8 T cells in Susac syndrome (dated by TCRdb to the late 2010s). The library was built by means of the immunoSEQ multiplex PCR assay. RNA was extracted with the RNeasy kit and roughly 0.5 to 1 ug was reverse transcribed using random hexamers. Clones were called with MiXCR by TCRdb after fastp trimmed the public reads at Q25, and only in-frame beta chains were retained. For every CDR3 protein sequence, its rows merge into one entry that carries the most common genes and DNA. The sample yields approximately 130,000 distinct CDR3 sequences; around 94% were counted once. The ten largest make up about 0.089% of the sample. Sequenced material: CD4+ T cells from PBMCs. The receptor source for this set is a human donor in good health.

The chain combines TRBV28 with TRBJ1-2; possible D gene TRBD1, 6 bases. Trimming took 4 bases from V and 4 from J, leaving 13 bases between them. The CDR3 has 14 residues. Germline V lookup: CDR1 MDHEN, CDR2 SYDVKM. The CDR3 reads CASSYQTGFYGYTF. In DNA form, the CDR3 reads TGTGCCAGCAGTTACCAAACAGGGTTCTATGGCTACACCTTC.

The J gene is TRBJ1-6, the V gene TRBV6-2 or TRBV6-3, with 8 bases identical to TRBD1. V shed 5 bases, J shed 7 bases, and the junction held 7 bases outside the gene matches. There are 15 residues in the CDR3. CDR1 and CDR2 from the germline V gene are MNHEY and SVGEGT. This CDR3 is CASSLTGQGNSPLHF. CDR3 DNA sequence: TGTGCCAGCAGTCTCACCGGACAGGGCAATTCACCCCTCCACTTT.

This chain links TRBV6-5 with TRBJ2-7, with 7 bases that match TRBD2. The CDR3 runs 16 residues. The V and J ends lost 2 bases and 3 bases, in that order; junction bases with no gene match: 10. Germline V CDR1 and CDR2: MNHEY, SVGAGI. Here the CDR3 DNA reads TGTGCCAGCAGTTACGGCATCGGGACTACCAACTACGAGCAGTACTTC. It translates to CASSYGIGTTNYEQYF.

This rearrangement joins TRBV19 to TRBJ1-5; a weak D match, TRBD1 (6 bases). V dropped 9 bases and J dropped 7 bases, with 16 bases sitting between them. CDR3 length: 13 residues. CDR1 is LNHDA and CDR2 is SQIVND in the germline V gene (reference sequence). The CDR3 sequence: CASTSTGGQPQHF. The DNA of the CDR3 is TGTGCCAGCACTTCGACAGGAGGGCAGCCCCAGCATTTT. The full variable domain, rest sourced from reference TRBV19 and TRBJ1-5, is DGGITQSPKYLFRKEGQNVTLSCEQNLNHDAMYWYRQDPGQGLRLIYYSQIVNDFQKGDIAEGYSVSREKKESFPLTVTSAQKNPTAFYLCASTSTGGQPQHFGDGTRLSIL.

CDR3 nucleotides: TGTGCCAGCAGCCCAAGGGACAGGGCGGCCGGGGAGCTGTTTTTT. Amino acid sequence: CASSPRDRAAGELFF. J is TRBJ2-2 and V is TRBV9, with TRBD1 matching 9 bases. This CDR3 has 15 amino acids. CDR1 is SGDLS and CDR2 is YYNGEE in the germline V gene. V lost 4 bases and J lost 6; bases outside the gene matches: 7.

The chain combines TRBV5-4 with TRBJ2-2; 7 bases match TRBD1. The germline gives CDR1 SGHNT, CDR2 YYREEE (reference sequence). Trimming took 4 bases from V and 0 from J; bases not matched to a gene: 6. The CDR3 spans 16 residues. This chain's CDR3 is CASSDRQGPNTGELFF. CDR3 nucleotide sequence: TGTGCCAGCAGCGACCGACAGGGCCCGAACACCGGGGAGCTGTTTTTT.

The chain has TRBV30 and TRBJ2-7; TRBD1 agrees at 10 bases. The CDR3 is 14 residues long. V lost 3 bases to trimming and J lost 2 bases; unmatched junction nucleotides: 4. CDR1 is GTSNPN and CDR2 is SVGIG in the germline V gene (reference sequence). CDR3 amino acids: CAWRGTGVAYEQYF. CDR3 sequence (DNA): TGTGCCTGGAGGGGGACAGGGGTGGCCTACGAGCAGTACTTC.

This sequence joins TRBV5-4 and TRBJ2-5; perhaps D is TRBD1 or TRBD2 (5 bases each). The CDR3 contains 16 residues. Trimming cost V 4 bases and J 2 bases, with 18 bases left between them. Germline CDR1 SGHNT, CDR2 YYREEE (reference sequence). The CDR3 DNA reads as TGTGCCAGCAGCGGACGGGACCGAAGGTTTCAAGAGACCCAGTACTTC. Amino acids: CASSGRDRRFQETQYF.

The chain has TRBV19 and TRBJ2-4, with 7 bases fitting TRBD2. The CDR3 is 13 amino acids. Germline V gene sequence: CDR1 LNHDA, CDR2 SQIVND (reference sequence). V was pared by 4 bases and J by 8 bases, with 5 bases of the junction left unmatched. CDR3 residues: CASSTTRGDIQYF. CDR3 coding DNA: TGTGCCAGTAGTACCACTCGGGGGGACATTCAGTACTTC. The full variable domain, in which reference TRBV19 and TRBJ2-4 provide the parts outside the CDR3, is DGGITQSPKYLFRKEGQNVTLSCEQNLNHDAMYWYRQDPGQGLRLIYYSQIVNDFQKGDIAEGYSVSREKKESFPLTVTSAQKNPTAFYLCASSTTRGDIQYFGAGTRLSVL.

The chain employs TRBV12-3 or TRBV12-4 and TRBJ2-5; the D gene is possibly TRBD2 (5 bases). The CDR3 sequence is 13 residues long. Trimming removed 3 bases at V and 1 base at J, with 6 bases between. The CDR3 spells CASSLGSQETQYF. In nucleotides, the CDR3 is TGTGCCAGCAGTTTGGGGAGCCAAGAGACCCAGTACTTC.

This clonotype turned up a few times. The chain joins TRBV7-9 to TRBJ1-2; D is uncertain. CDR1 and CDR2 (germline): SEHNR, FQNEAQ (reference sequence). This CDR3 is 11 amino acids long. V was cut by 4 bases and J by 3 bases, with 3 bases left in between. The CDR3 nucleotides read TGTGCCAGCAGCTCTGACTATGGCTACACCTTC. Amino acid sequence: CASSSDYGYTF. Full variable domain (outside the CDR3, taken from reference TRBV7-9 and TRBJ1-2): DTGVSQNPRHKITKRGQNVTFRCDPISEHNRLYWYRQTLGQGPEFLTYFQNEAQLEKSRLLSDRFSAERPKGSFSTLEIQRTEQGDSAMYLCASSSDYGYTFGSGTRLTVV.

This chain joins TRBV18 and TRBJ2-7; tentatively, D is TRBD2 (6 bases). V shed 6 bases and J shed 6 bases, with 21 bases lying between them. Germline lookup yields CDR1 KGHSH and CDR2 LQKENI. The CDR3 is 15 amino acids. The CDR3: CASSPFGSGQGEQYF. In DNA, the CDR3 is TGTGCCAGCTCTCCGTTCGGTAGCGGCCAGGGCGAGCAGTACTTC.

This chain links TRBV10-3 with TRBJ2-1, with 8 bases lining up with TRBD1. The CDR3 has 11 residues. V was clipped by 11 bases and J by 6 bases; unmatched bases: 3. The V gene's germline CDR1 is ENHRY and CDR2 SYGVKD. The CDR3 region has the DNA TGTGCCCTGGGGACAGGCAATGAGCAGTTCTTC. Its protein is CALGTGNEQFF.

This chain links TRBV20-1 with TRBJ2-7, with D hard to call. The germline V gene encodes CDR1 DFQATT and CDR2 SNEGSKA (reference sequence). V was pared by 6 bases and J by 0 bases, with 9 bases between. The CDR3 contains 12 residues. As DNA, the CDR3 is TGCAGTGCATACTACAGCTCCTACGAGCAGTACTTC. Translating gives CSAYYSSYEQYF.

The chain carries TRBV2 and TRBJ2-7; the D is unclear. The CDR3 runs to 14 residues. Trimming shortened V by 3 bases and J by 0 bases, and 9 bases separated the two germline ends. CDR1 SNHLY and CDR2 FYNNEI come from the germline V gene. The CDR3 loop is CASSDEGSSYEQYF. The CDR3 nucleotides read TGTGCCAGCAGTGACGAAGGTAGCTCCTACGAGCAGTACTTC.

The chain uses TRBV12-5 and TRBJ2-3, with 7 bases lining up with TRBD1. CDR3 length equals 15 residues. The ends lost 1 base at V and 4 bases at J; junction bases unmatched: 5. The germline gives CDR1 LGHNT, CDR2 FRNRAP. CDR3 coding DNA: TGTGCTAGTGGTTTGGGGGAACAGGGGCCAGATACGCAGTATTTT. Protein: CASGLGEQGPDTQYF.

In its sample, this clonotype was seen once. The V gene is TRBV2, the J gene TRBJ2-6; the D is unclear. This CDR3 is 15 amino acids long. CDR1 SNHLY and CDR2 FYNNEI come from the germline V gene. V was trimmed by 5 bases and J by 0 bases, leaving 8 bases between them. CDR3 region: CASSRLSSGANVLTF. The CDR3 nucleotides read TGTGCCAGCAGTAGACTTAGCTCTGGGGCCAACGTCCTGACTTTC.

This sequence joins TRBV4-2 and TRBJ2-5; D uncertain. Germline CDR1 LGHNA, CDR2 YNFKEQ. The CDR3 totals 12 residues. Trimming stripped 2 bases from V and 4 bases from J, with 5 bases between. The CDR3 protein is CASSQMGETQYF. The CDR3 DNA reads TGTGCCAGCAGCCAAATGGGAGAGACCCAGTACTTC.

This clonotype was seen more than once but under ten times. This chain joins TRBV13 and TRBJ2-3; 11 nucleotides align to TRBD2. The CDR3 length is 14 residues. Germline CDR1 PRHDT, CDR2 FYEKMQ (reference sequence). Trimming removed 4 bases from V and 6 bases from J; junction bases left unmatched: 3. The CDR3 bases are TGTGCCAGCAGCTCTAGCGGGAGGTCCGATACGCAGTATTTT. It codes for CASSSSGRSDTQYF.

This clonotype came up once. This sequence joins TRBV5-6 and TRBJ1-5; D gene ambiguous. Germline loops: CDR1 SGHDT, CDR2 YYEEEE. The CDR3 has 13 amino acids. V was clipped by 2 bases and J by 7 bases, with 10 bases between them. The CDR3 here is CASSFMLHQPQHF. CDR3 sequence (DNA): TGTGCCAGCAGCTTTATGTTACACCAGCCCCAGCATTTT.

This clonotype was detected only once. In nucleotides, the CDR3 is TGCGCCAGCAGTCATCCCAGGACAGGGAGGTCCACTGGAAACACCATATATTTT. As protein: CASSHPRTGRSTGNTIYF. The chain has TRBV23-1 and TRBJ1-3; 8 bases are a match to TRBD1. TRBV23-1 is flagged as an ORF with uncertain function. V lost 3 bases, J lost 2 bases, and 12 bases stayed unmatched. The length of the CDR3 is 18 residues.

J is TRBJ2-1 and V is TRBV11-1; 7 nucleotides agree with TRBD1. Trimming at V came to 8 bases and at J to 4 bases, leaving 8 bases not matched to a gene. The CDR3 loop spans 14 amino acids. Per germline, CDR1 SGHAT and CDR2 FQDESV (reference sequence). The CDR3: CASAFPGGYNEQFF. The CDR3 DNA sequence: TGTGCCAGCGCCTTCCCAGGGGGATACAATGAGCAGTTCTTC.

V is TRBV6-2 or TRBV6-3 and J is TRBJ1-4, with unresolved D. The CDR3 is 15 amino acids. Trimming stripped 6 bases from V and 0 bases from J, with 11 bases between. CDR1 and CDR2 (germline): MNHEY, SVGEGT. CDR3 region: CASSSQSATNEKLFF. CDR3 nucleotide sequence: TGTGCCAGCAGCTCCCAAAGCGCAACTAATGAAAAACTGTTTTTT.

The gene calls are TRBV5-4 and TRBJ2-2; 8 bases fit TRBD1. This CDR3 region has 15 residues. Germline-derived CDR1 and CDR2 are SGHNT and YYREEE (reference sequence). V lost 5 bases and J lost 2; bases outside the gene matches: 5. CDR3 loop: CASSQGQDNTGELFF. In DNA form, the CDR3 reads TGTGCCAGCAGTCAGGGACAGGATAACACCGGGGAGCTGTTTTTT.

The chain joins TRBV6-2 or TRBV6-3 to TRBJ1-1; D remains ambiguous. There are 12 residues in the CDR3. Per germline, CDR1 MNHEY and CDR2 SVGEGT. The V gene lost 2 bases and the J gene lost 5 bases, with 6 bases spanning the gap. The CDR3 sequence is CASSYAWTEAFF. The CDR3, as DNA: TGTGCCAGCAGTTACGCGTGGACTGAAGCTTTCTTT.